The sequence of this T cell receptor (beta chain) was determined in a study of response to subunit inactivated influenza vaccine. The V end was cut by 5 bases, the J end by 7 bases, with 8 bases between. The CDR3 contains 11 residues. TCRdb independently ran MiXCR on the RT-PCR reads; one entry per CDR3 protein. The sample records about half a million distinct CDR3 sequences, 25% being singletons. The material was CD4+ T cells sorted from PBMCs, obtained around 5 days after vaccination. The V call is TRBV12-3 or TRBV12-4, the J call TRBJ1-1, with TRBD1 as a possible D gene (5 bases). The receptor was derived from a man aged 50-60 years who received an inactivated influenza vaccine. Here the CDR3 DNA reads TGTGCCAGCAGTCCAAGGGGTGAAGCTTTCTTT. Translated: CASSPRGEAFF.